This T cell receptor beta chain was identified in a study of CD4 T cells in relation to SARS-CoV-2 and coronaviruses. Study findings and constraints: No crossreactivity against non-spike viral proteins was tested here.

Sequencing used immunoSEQ multiplex PCR; TCRdb keeps in-frame clones, though not all of them. Of fewer than 15,000 clones listed, around 73% are singletons. Notes on this clone: Its antigen is unknown.

Unexposed donor CD4+ T cells date from 2011-2018, before the COVID-19 pandemic. The cells were cultured for 10 days before CD4+ T cells were isolated. Cells permitting, SARS-CoV-2 S/N and four cold-coronavirus spikes were tested on unexposed-donor CD4+ T cells. This clonotype originated in a human donor in good health. Sequences were obtained from CD4+ T cells from PBMCs, cultured in vitro.

CDR3 residues: CASSLDRGNQPQHF. As DNA, the CDR3 is TGTGCCAGCAGCCTCGACAGGGGGAACCAGCCCCAGCATTTT. V gene TRBV6-2 or TRBV6-3 combines with J gene TRBJ1-5, with 9 bases identical to TRBD1. CDR1 MNHEY and CDR2 SVGEGT come from the germline V gene. CDR3 size: 14 residues. V lost 6 bases and J lost 7; bases outside the gene matches: 7.